This T cell receptor (beta chain) stems from a study of cytomegalovirus exposure and HLA in healthy donors. Study summary: A data release that came early held tens of millions of unique TCRs from HLA-typed donors. Study observations and caveats: A few CMV-associated chains proved CMV antigen-specific in vitro. Presence/absence analysis assumed near-uniform sequencing depth across donors.

Worth noting for this clone: Its antigen is unidentified.

The V end lost 4 bases, the J end lost 7 bases, and 16 bases lay between the germline ends. The V gene's germline CDR1 is SGHTA and CDR2 FQGNSA. CDR3 length: 14 residues. Primers for the PCR totalled 60 Vbeta and 13 Jbeta. The method was immunoSEQ multiplex PCR; TCRdb's version includes in-frame clones alone and lacks a portion of them. Of about 160,000 clones listed, around 77% are singletons. This chain joins TRBV7-2 and TRBJ2-5, with D uncertain. The sequenced material came from PBMCs. This receptor was taken from a man between 25 and 39 years old in good health and CMV-seropositive. The CDR3 sequence: CASSSSPATGTQYF. The CDR3 bases are TGTGCCAGCAGCTCCAGCCCCGCGACGGGGACCCAGTACTTC.